The rows below give T cell receptor beta chains drawn from one sample of a study of blood T cell repertoires in COVID-19. Profiled with immunoSEQ multiplex PCR; TCRdb holds only in-frame clones, not every one. The sample contains 90,000 to 130,000 clones, more than 65% of which appear only once. Sequences were obtained from peripheral blood. The receptor set was obtained from a woman older than 75 with acute or convalescent COVID-19. Both conserved end residues are part of each CDR3. The D gene is left open where the match is weak. Size is omitted from some rows. Given values are once, few, many or a class for expanded clones.

j_call v_call d_call clone_size cdr3_length cdr3_nt cdr3_aa
TRBJ2-3 TRBV5-1 TRBD1 - 12 TGCGCCAGCAGACAGGGGGCAGATACGCAGTATTTT CASRQGADTQYF
TRBJ1-2 TRBV28 - - 13 TGTGCCAGCAGTTTATCAAACACCTATGGCTACACCTTC CASSLSNTYGYTF
TRBJ1-2 TRBV27 - - 15 TGTGCCAGCAGTTCCCCTCGGGACTACCTCTCCGGCTACACCTTC CASSSPRDYLSGYTF
TRBJ2-2 TRBV19 - once 15 TGTGCCAGTAGTATGGGCGTGGCGAACACCGGGGAGCTGTTTTTT CASSMGVANTGELFF
TRBJ2-1 TRBV11-2 - - 15 TGTGCCAGCAGCTTATTGATCGCTAGCGAGAATGAGCAGTTCTTC CASSLLIASENEQFF
TRBJ1-2 TRBV5-1 - - 14 TGCGCCAGCAGCTTGGGGTTGAGCAGCGACGGCTACACCTTC CASSLGLSSDGYTF
TRBJ2-3 TRBV5-6 - - 15 TGTGCCAGCAGCTTGGGTGAACCGGCGGTGAATACGCAGTATTTT CASSLGEPAVNTQYF
TRBJ1-1 TRBV19 - - 13 TGTGCCAGTAGCCATACCCCAGACACTGAAGCTTTCTTT CASSHTPDTEAFF
TRBJ1-5 TRBV6-5 TRBD1 - 16 TGTGCCAGCAGCTACGGGACAGGGTATAGCAATCAGCCCCAGCATTTT CASSYGTGYSNQPQHF
TRBJ1-2 TRBV6-5 - - 13 TGTGCCAGCAGTTACGTACAGGAGGGCAACTACACCTTC CASSYVQEGNYTF
TRBJ2-1 TRBV7-2 - - 15 TGTGCCAGCAGCCTAAGCATAAATTTGGTCAATGAGCAGTTCTTC CASSLSINLVNEQFF
TRBJ1-2 TRBV28 - - 12 TGTGCCAGCAGTTTATCGGCGGGTGGCTACACCTTC CASSLSAGGYTF
TRBJ2-7 TRBV3-1/TRBV3-2 TRBD2 few 15 TGTGCCAGCAGCTCATCGGGACTAGCACCCCTCGGGCAGTACTTC CASSSSGLAPLGQYF
TRBJ1-4 TRBV18 - few 15 TGTGCCAGCTCCGCGCAGGGGCCCTCTAATGAAAAACTGTTTTTT CASSAQGPSNEKLFF
TRBJ1-3 TRBV7-8 - once 16 TGTGCCAGCAGCTTTACGGGATATAACTCTGGAAACACCATATATTTT CASSFTGYNSGNTIYF
TRBJ2-1 TRBV5-4 - - 15 TGTGCCAGCAGCTTGACCCGCGGCTCCTACAATGAGCAGTTCTTC CASSLTRGSYNEQFF
TRBJ1-1 TRBV5-1 TRBD1 - 15 TGCGCCAGCAGCATTACCGGGACAGGGGGCACTGAAGCTTTCTTT CASSITGTGGTEAFF
TRBJ1-2 TRBV7-3 - - 12 TGTGCCAGCAGCTACCGGGACTATGGCTACACCTTC CASSYRDYGYTF
TRBJ1-5 TRBV19 TRBD1 few 14 TGTGCCACCCAAACAGGGGGAGGCAATCAGCCCCAGCATTTT CATQTGGGNQPQHF
TRBJ1-5 TRBV6-5 - - 13 TGTGCCAGCAGTTCGGTGGTTCTACAGCCCCAGCATTTT CASSSVVLQPQHF
TRBJ1-3 TRBV2 TRBD1 - 13 TGTGCCAGCAGAGACAGGGCTGGAAACACCATATATTTT CASRDRAGNTIYF
TRBJ1-2 TRBV6-6 - - 14 TGTGCCAGCAGTTACTATCCGGGGGAGAATGGCTACACCTTC CASSYYPGENGYTF
TRBJ2-2 TRBV30 TRBD2 - 15 TGTGCCTGGAGTCAGATGCTAGCGGGCGCCGGGGAGCTGTTTTTT CAWSQMLAGAGELFF
TRBJ1-2 TRBV18 TRBD1 - 18 TGTGCCAGCTCACCGTTTGGGACAGGGGGCGCCCCTAACTATGGCTACACCTTC CASSPFGTGGAPNYGYTF
TRBJ2-7 TRBV6-2/TRBV6-3 - few 14 TGTGCCAGCAGTTACTCGGGGACTGTCTACGAGCAGTACTTC CASSYSGTVYEQYF
TRBJ1-3 TRBV6-5 - - 15 TGTGCCAGCAGGCGCCACAGGAGCTCTGGAAACACCATATATTTT CASRRHRSSGNTIYF
TRBJ2-1 TRBV3-1/TRBV3-2 - - 14 TGTGCCAGCAGCCAAGGTAGCTCCTACAATGAGCAGTTCTTC CASSQGSSYNEQFF
TRBJ1-6 TRBV5-1 TRBD1 - 14 TGCGCCAGCAGCTTGTACAGGGGAAGGTCACCCCTCCACTTT CASSLYRGRSPLHF
TRBJ1-5 TRBV19 - - 11 TGTGCCAGTAGTGGACGGGAGGCCCAGCATTTT CASSGREAQHF
TRBJ1-3 TRBV6-5 - few 15 TGTGCCAGCAGTTACGCACAGGGATCTGGAAACACCATATATTTT CASSYAQGSGNTIYF
TRBJ2-1 TRBV29-1 TRBD2 - 12 TGCAGCGTCGGGACTAGCGGGGGGGAGCAGTTCTTC CSVGTSGGEQFF
TRBJ1-2 TRBV15 TRBD1 - 12 TGTGCCACCAGCCCAGGGACAGATGGCTACACCTTC CATSPGTDGYTF
TRBJ1-4 TRBV12-3/TRBV12-4 - - 13 TGTGCCACCTCCGCGCCGGGGGAGGAAAAACTGTTTTTT CATSAPGEEKLFF
TRBJ1-1 TRBV5-1 TRBD1 - 15 TGCGCCAGCAGCATAGGACAGGGAATGAACACTGAAGCTTTCTTT CASSIGQGMNTEAFF
TRBJ1-6 TRBV30 - once 13 TGTGCCTGGACTAGACGGCTGAATTCACCCCTCCACTTT CAWTRRLNSPLHF
TRBJ2-5 TRBV9 - medium-sized 15 TGTGCCAGCAGCGTCGGGGGGCTTGGGCAAGAGACCCAGTACTTC CASSVGGLGQETQYF
TRBJ2-2 TRBV4-3 - - 15 TGCCCCACCAGCCGACTGGGACAGAACACCGGGGAGCTGTTTTTT CPTSRLGQNTGELFF
TRBJ1-3 TRBV2 TRBD1 - 17 TGTGCCAGCAGAACACCAGACAGGGGGAACTCTGGAAACACCATATATTTT CASRTPDRGNSGNTIYF
TRBJ2-2 TRBV19 TRBD1 many 17 TGTGCCAGTAGTACCCGACAGGGCCCCACTAACACCGGGGAGCTGTTTTTT CASSTRQGPTNTGELFF
TRBJ2-2 TRBV5-1 - once 15 TGCGCCAGCAGCTTGAGCCTTCAGAACACCGGGGAGCTGTTTTTT CASSLSLQNTGELFF
TRBJ2-2 TRBV5-4 TRBD2 once 15 TGTGCCAGCAGCTCTCGGACTAGCACAACCGGGGAGCTGTTTTTT CASSSRTSTTGELFF
TRBJ1-2 TRBV29-1 TRBD1 once 14 TGCAGCGTTGAGGGACAGGGAGGGGACTATGGCTACACCTTC CSVEGQGGDYGYTF
TRBJ2-7 TRBV5-1 TRBD1 - 17 TGCGCCAGCAGCCGAGGACTACAGGGGGCCGGAACCTACGAGCAGTACTTC CASSRGLQGAGTYEQYF
TRBJ2-1 TRBV11-2 - - 14 TGTGCCAGCAGCTTAGTCGGAGCCCACAATGAGCAGTTCTTC CASSLVGAHNEQFF
TRBJ2-1 TRBV29-1 TRBD2 - 14 TGCAGCGTTGGGGCCGGGAGGTCCTACAATGAGCAGTTCTTC CSVGAGRSYNEQFF
TRBJ2-1 TRBV7-3 TRBD1 - 14 TGTGCCAGCAGCCCGGGACAGAATGACAATGAGCAGTTCTTC CASSPGQNDNEQFF